Listed here is a single T cell receptor beta chain. The sample is drawn from a study of OX40 agonist ivuxolimab in advanced cancers. For the study at large: Head and neck, renal cell, melanoma or hepatocellular carcinoma were the cancers that dose-escalation patients had. It was permissible to have had prior anti-PD-1, anti-PD-L1 or anti-CTLA-4 therapy, and under 45% had some.

Clones were read by immunoSEQ multiplex PCR, and TCRdb kept only the in-frame ones, dropping some. The table has around 77,000 clones, 75% to 95% seen once; the top ten hold 5% to 7%. With 2 bases clipped from V and 5 bases from J, the junction kept 6 bases outside the gene matches. The germline gives CDR1 SEHNR, CDR2 FQNEAQ (reference sequence). The CDR3 extends over 16 amino acids. The specimen was CD4+ or CD8+ T cells sorted from blood, collected in a trial of the OX40 agonist ivuxolimab. This clonotype was sampled from an adult with an advanced solid tumor such as melanoma, head and neck, liver or kidney cancer. V is TRBV7-9 and J is TRBJ2-2; 9 nucleotides line up with TRBD2. CDR3 protein: CASSLTVAGETGELFF. The CDR3 coding sequence is TGTGCCAGCAGCTTAACGGTAGCGGGAGAGACCGGGGAGCTGTTTTTT.